This record covers a single T cell receptor beta chain. Methods used by the authors: Reference gene primer amplification in the assay estimated nucleated cell counts. Assay used: immunoSEQ multiplex PCR; TCRdb lists only in-frame clones, some missing. The V and J calls and clone size are taken from that table; D and trimming were inferred from the DNA. The table has roughly 100,000 clones, about 86% seen once; the top ten hold 8.1%. This entry is derived from a study of blood T cell repertoires in COVID-19. At the level of the study: Specimens from acute and convalescent COVID-19 originated in the United States, Italy and Spain. Sources were T cells, B-cell-depleted T cells, or PBMCs; the material itself was cDNA or gDNA.

Germline CDR1 MDHEN, CDR2 SYDVKM. V dropped 4 bases and J dropped 0; count of bases not matched to a gene: 6. CDR3 length: 16 amino acids. The sequence was obtained from a woman in her 70s with acute or convalescent COVID-19. The source material was peripheral blood. This chain connects TRBV28 to TRBJ2-1, with 7 bases aligning to TRBD2. The chain's CDR3 is CASSSRTSVSYNEQFF. The CDR3 DNA sequence: TGTGCCAGCAGTTCGCGTACTAGCGTCTCCTACAATGAGCAGTTCTTC.